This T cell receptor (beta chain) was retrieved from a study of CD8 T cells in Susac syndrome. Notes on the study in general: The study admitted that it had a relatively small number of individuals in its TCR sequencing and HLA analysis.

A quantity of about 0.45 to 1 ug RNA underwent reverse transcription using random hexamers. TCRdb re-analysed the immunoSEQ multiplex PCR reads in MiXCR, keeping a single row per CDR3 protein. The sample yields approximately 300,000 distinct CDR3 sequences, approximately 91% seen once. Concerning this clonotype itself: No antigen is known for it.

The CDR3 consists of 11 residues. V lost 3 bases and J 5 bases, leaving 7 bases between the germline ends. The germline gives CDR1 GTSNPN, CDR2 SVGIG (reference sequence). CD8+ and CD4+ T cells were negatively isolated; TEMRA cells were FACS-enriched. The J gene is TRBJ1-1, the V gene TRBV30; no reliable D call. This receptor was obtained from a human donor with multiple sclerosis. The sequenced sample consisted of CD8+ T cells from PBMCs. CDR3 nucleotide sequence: TGTGCCTGGAGGCGTTGGACTGAAGCTTTCTTT. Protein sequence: CAWRRWTEAFF. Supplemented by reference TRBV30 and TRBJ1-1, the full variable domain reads SQTIHQWPATLVQPVGSPLSLECTVEGTSNPNLYWYRQAAGRGLQLLFYSVGIGQISSEVPQNLSASRPQDRQFILSSKKLLLSDSGFYLCAWRRWTEAFFGQGTRLTVV.